Sequencing of this TCR beta chain was carried out in a study of T cell responses to AZD1222 COVID-19 vaccine. Points from the study as a whole: Spike-specific TCR breadth and depth went up after people got two AZD1222 doses. Unmutated regions of variants are reportedly targeted by nearly half of spike-specific TCRs.

Generated by immunoSEQ multiplex PCR, the TCRdb table keeps only in-frame clones and is missing some. The sample records around 150,000 clones, around nine tenths being singletons. Comments on this clone: The antigen is not known.

This CDR3 has 15 amino acids. V lost 6 bases, J lost 10 bases, and 10 bases stayed unmatched. Germline loops: CDR1 MNHEY, CDR2 SVGAGI. The chain uses TRBV6-5 and TRBJ1-6; 9 positions match TRBD1. This receptor was identified in an adult in good health. The sequencing here drew on peripheral blood, taken on day 0 of AZD1222 vaccination. CDR3 in amino acids: CASSESGQGDSPLHF. The CDR3 region has the DNA TGTGCCAGCAGCGAGTCGGGACAGGGAGACTCACCCCTCCACTTT.